The following is a T cell receptor beta chain sequence with its context. The data belong to a study of blood T cell repertoires in COVID-19. Study details: The cDNA or gDNA used as material had been derived from T cells, B-cell-depleted T cells, or PBMCs.

Sequenced by immunoSEQ multiplex PCR; TCRdb stores in-frame clones only, minus some. The table lists 250,000 to 350,000 clones, 70% to 90% of them singletons. CDR1 is MNHEY, CDR2 SMNVEV, per germline (reference sequence). The CDR3 is made up of 14 amino acids. The V segment lost 1 base and the J segment 5 bases; nucleotides outside the gene matches: 4. This chain uses TRBV27 with TRBJ2-7, with 8 bases fitting TRBD1. This clonotype originated in a woman between 45 and 65 years old with active or convalescent COVID-19. Sequencing was performed on peripheral blood. CDR3 protein: CASSLLPGGDEQYF. DNA for the CDR3: TGTGCCAGCAGTTTATTGCCAGGGGGCGACGAGCAGTACTTC.